Listed below are T cell receptor beta chains from one sample, sequenced in a study of OX40 agonist ivuxolimab in advanced cancers. Clones were read by immunoSEQ multiplex PCR, and TCRdb kept only the in-frame ones, dropping some. The sample includes tens of thousands of clones, 88% of them seen just once. The sample consisted of CD4+ or CD8+ T cells sorted from blood, taken in a trial of the OX40 agonist ivuxolimab. The origin of the receptors is an adult with an advanced solid tumor such as melanoma, head and neck, liver or kidney cancer. The CDR3 runs from the conserved cysteine through the conserved F or W. The D gene is left open where the match is weak. Only some rows state a clone size, as once, few, many or a class for expanded clones.

CDR3nt,CDR3aa,v_gene,d_gene,abundance,j_gene
TGTGCCAGCTCACGTGGACTAGCGGGAGGACGTAACAATGAGCAGTTCTTC,CASSRGLAGGRNNEQFF,TRBV18,TRBD2,.,TRBJ2-1
TGTGCCAGCAGGGCCCCAGCGGGGGTCTCCTACGAGCAGTACTTC,CASRAPAGVSYEQYF,TRBV2,TRBD2,.,TRBJ2-7
TGTGCCAGCAGCTTGACCGGGACAGGGGCCTCTGGGGCCAACGTCCTGACTTTC,CASSLTGTGASGANVLTF,TRBV5-5,TRBD1,.,TRBJ2-6
TGTGCCAGCAGTTTGTGGGGACAGATCTACGAGCAGTACTTC,CASSLWGQIYEQYF,TRBV28,TRBD1,.,TRBJ2-7
TGTGCCAGCAGCCCACACCTTTTAGCGGGAGAAGAGACCCAGTACTTC,CASSPHLLAGEETQYF,TRBV5-5,TRBD2,few,TRBJ2-5
TGCGCCAGCAGTCAATCAGCGGGGTGGTACACTGAAGCTTTCTTT,CASSQSAGWYTEAFF,TRBV23-1,.,.,TRBJ1-1
TGCGCCAGCAGCTTGGGTAGCGGACGCTACGAGCAGTACTTC,CASSLGSGRYEQYF,TRBV5-1,.,.,TRBJ2-7
TGTGCCAGTATACCCCGGGGGCCGCGGGGAGATACGCAGTATTTT,CASIPRGPRGDTQYF,TRBV19,.,.,TRBJ2-3
TGTGCCAGCAGCCAAGCTTACAGGGGCACACAAGAGACCCAGTACTTC,CASSQAYRGTQETQYF,TRBV4-2,TRBD1,.,TRBJ2-5
TGTGCCAGCAGCTTAGTTGGGACAGGGGGCAATCAGCCCCAGCATTTT,CASSLVGTGGNQPQHF,TRBV7-2,TRBD1,once,TRBJ1-5
TGTGCCAGCAGCTTAGACTTACAGGATGAGCAGTTCTTC,CASSLDLQDEQFF,TRBV11-1,.,.,TRBJ2-1